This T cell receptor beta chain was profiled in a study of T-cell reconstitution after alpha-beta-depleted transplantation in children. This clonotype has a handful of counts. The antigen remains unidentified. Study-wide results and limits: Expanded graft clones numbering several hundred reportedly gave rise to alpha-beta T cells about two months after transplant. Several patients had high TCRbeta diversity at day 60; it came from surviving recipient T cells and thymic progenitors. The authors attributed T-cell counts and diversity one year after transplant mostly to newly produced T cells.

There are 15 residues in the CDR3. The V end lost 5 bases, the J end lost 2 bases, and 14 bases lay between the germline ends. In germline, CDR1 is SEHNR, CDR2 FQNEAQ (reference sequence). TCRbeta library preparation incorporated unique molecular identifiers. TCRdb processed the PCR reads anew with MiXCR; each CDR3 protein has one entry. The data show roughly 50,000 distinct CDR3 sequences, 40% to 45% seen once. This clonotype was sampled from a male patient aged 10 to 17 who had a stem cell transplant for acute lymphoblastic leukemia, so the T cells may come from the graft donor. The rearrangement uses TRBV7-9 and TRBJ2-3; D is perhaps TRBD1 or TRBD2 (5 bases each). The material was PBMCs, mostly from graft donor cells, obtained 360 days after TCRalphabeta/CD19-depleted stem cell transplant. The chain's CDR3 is CASSLDTGLTDTQYF. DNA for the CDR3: TGTGCCAGCAGCCTGGACACGGGGCTCACAGATACGCAGTATTTT.